These 17 T cell receptor beta chains originate from one sample sequenced in a study of shared clonotypes between healthy human individuals. Measured with immunoSEQ multiplex PCR; TCRdb has only the in-frame clones, and not every one. Seen here are approximately 1.4 million clones, 95% to 99% observed once, and the top ten hold about 0.45%. Sequencing was performed on naive CD4+ T cells sorted from blood. Noted subset: CD45RA+ positively selected. The source of these receptors is a man aged 30 to 45 in good health.

The chain couples TRBV7-9 to TRBJ1-1; D remains ambiguous. Deletions cut 5 bases from V and 1 base from J, with 5 bases between. The length of the CDR3 is 12 residues. The germline V gene has CDR1 SEHNR and CDR2 FQNEAQ (reference sequence). CDR3 DNA: TGTGCCAGCAGCCAACGGAACACTGAAGCTTTCTTT. It is translated as CASSQRNTEAFF.

This rearrangement joins TRBV29-1 to TRBJ2-5; 7 bases match TRBD1. The germline gives CDR1 SQVTM, CDR2 ANQGSEA. This CDR3 region has 12 residues. After removal of 6 bases from V and 5 bases from J, the junction contained 6 bases not matched to a gene. The CDR3 sequence is CSVHRGVETQYF. For the CDR3, the DNA is TGCAGCGTGCACAGGGGTGTGGAGACCCAGTACTTC.

As to this clone: A junction end diverges from the germline sequence, so it may reflect a read error. V gene TRBV6-5 combines with J gene TRBJ1-1; D gene unclear. The CDR3 totals 12 residues. Germline CDR1 is MNHEY and CDR2 is SVGAGI. CDR3 sequence reads: CASSYSDGTHHF. CDR3 nucleotides: TGTGCCAGCAGTTACTCGGACGGAACCCATCATTTT.

The V and J genes are TRBV29-1 and TRBJ2-3; D may be TRBD1 (6 bases). This CDR3 is built from 14 residues. The V and J ends lost 6 bases and 4 bases respectively, with 17 bases between them. Germline-derived CDR1 and CDR2 are SQVTM and ANQGSEA. This CDR3 is CSVERGSLPDTQYF. CDR3 coding DNA: TGCAGCGTCGAAAGGGGGTCCCTTCCAGATACGCAGTATTTT.

This chain uses TRBV5-1 with TRBJ2-7; 10 nucleotides match TRBD2. Germline V gene sequence: CDR1 SGHRS, CDR2 YFSETQ. CDR3 length: 14 amino acids. V lost 5 bases to trimming and J lost 3 bases; unmatched junction nucleotides: 5. CDR3: CASRVSGRNYEQYF. Written as DNA, the CDR3 is TGCGCCAGCAGGGTTAGCGGGAGGAACTACGAGCAGTACTTC.

The V call is TRBV2, the J call TRBJ2-7; D possibly corresponds to TRBD2 (7 bases). In germline, CDR1 is SNHLY, CDR2 FYNNEI. V lost 3 bases to trimming and J lost 0 bases, with 12 bases between them. The CDR3 runs 15 residues. In DNA, the CDR3 is TGTGCCAGCAGTGATGAGGCGGGGGCCTCCTACGAGCAGTACTTC. Translated, it gives CASSDEAGASYEQYF.

The chain employs TRBV6-5 and TRBJ2-1, with 9 nucleotides matching TRBD2. J lost 7 bases, V lost 2 bases, and 6 bases had no gene match. This CDR3 is built from 15 residues. CDR1 and CDR2 (germline): MNHEY, SVGAGI. Here the CDR3 DNA reads TGTGCCAGCAGTTACGGGCGGGAGGGCCAAAATGAGCAGTTCTTC. Its translation is CASSYGREGQNEQFF.

This chain links TRBV19 with TRBJ1-5, with D hard to call. V lost 1 base and J 0 bases, leaving 16 bases between the germline ends. CDR1 is LNHDA, CDR2 SQIVND, per germline (reference sequence). CDR3 length: 18 amino acids. The CDR3 protein is CASSIGRIGGYSNQPQHF. CDR3 bases: TGTGCCAGTAGTATAGGGCGGATCGGCGGTTATAGCAATCAGCCCCAGCATTTT.

This clone has a handful of counts. The V call is TRBV6-5, the J call TRBJ1-1; the D is unclear. V was shortened by 0 bases and J by 7 bases, with 6 bases between the two germline ends. Germline values: CDR1 MNHEY, CDR2 SVGAGI. The CDR3 covers 12 residues. CDR3 nucleotides: TGTGCCAGCAGTTACTCATCAGGTGAAGCTTTCTTT. Its translation is CASSYSSGEAFF.

The chain links TRBV5-5 to TRBJ2-7, with TRBD2 matching 7 bases. The germline V gene has CDR1 SGHKS and CDR2 YYEKEE (reference sequence). The CDR3 runs 13 residues. J was trimmed by 12 bases and V by 4 bases; bases with no gene match: 13. The CDR3: CASSPRLAVRVYF. The DNA for the CDR3 is TGTGCCAGCAGCCCCAGACTAGCCGTGAGGGTGTACTTC.

This clone appeared once. The J gene is TRBJ1-2, the V gene TRBV19; a weak D match, TRBD1 (5 bases). The CDR3 extends over 13 amino acids. The germline CDR1 and CDR2 sequences are LNHDA and SQIVND (reference sequence). The V and J ends lost 6 bases and 3 bases respectively, with 11 bases between them. CDR3 nucleotide sequence: TGTGCCAGTAGAAATCGACAGTACTATGGCTACACCTTC. Encoded protein: CASRNRQYYGYTF.

The chain uses TRBV5-4 and TRBJ2-7; 9 nucleotides align to TRBD1. The CDR3 runs 18 residues. The germline CDR1 and CDR2 sequences are SGHNT and YYREEE (reference sequence). V shed 4 bases and J 1 base; nucleotides not matched to a gene: 15. The CDR3 region is CASSLGVGTGRLSYEQYF. The CDR3, as DNA: TGTGCCAGCAGCCTGGGTGTAGGGACAGGGAGATTATCCTACGAGCAGTACTTC.

The chain has TRBV28 and TRBJ2-3; TRBD2 matches 7 bases. Germline values: CDR1 MDHEN, CDR2 SYDVKM. Germline trimming cut 3 bases from V and 4 bases from J; bases unmatched to any gene: 1. This CDR3 comprises 13 residues. This CDR3 reads CASSFLAADTQYF. DNA of the CDR3: TGTGCCAGCAGTTTCCTAGCGGCAGATACGCAGTATTTT.

The chain recombines TRBV6-1 with TRBJ2-7, with 12 bases lining up with TRBD2. CDR1 is MNHNS, CDR2 SASEGT, per germline. Trimming at V came to 8 bases and at J to 2 bases, leaving 1 base not matched to a gene. The CDR3 extends over 13 amino acids. The CDR3 DNA reads as TGTGCCAGCGGACTAGCGGGGACCTACGAGCAGTACTTC. This codes for CASGLAGTYEQYF.

V usage is TRBV5-4 and J usage is TRBJ2-7, with 8 bases lining up with TRBD2. The CDR3 sequence is 17 residues long. Germline loops: CDR1 SGHNT, CDR2 YYREEE (reference sequence). J gave up 0 bases and V 6 bases, and 14 bases lay outside the gene matches. CDR3 DNA: TGTGCCAGCAACCCGGGGGGGGCAATGGGGAGCTCCTACGAGCAGTACTTC. It yields the protein CASNPGGAMGSSYEQYF.

The chain combines TRBV5-1 with TRBJ1-6; possibly TRBD1 for D (5 bases). The CDR3 extends over 17 amino acids. The germline V and J ends were trimmed by 0 bases and 4 bases, with 14 bases remaining between them. CDR1 is SGHRS and CDR2 is YFSETQ in the germline V gene. Here the CDR3 reads CASSLDGRVPYNSPLHF. CDR3 bases: TGCGCCAGCAGCTTGGACGGCAGGGTCCCTTATAATTCACCCCTCCACTTT.

In DNA form, the CDR3 reads TGTGCCACCAAAAGGAATAGCGGTAACTCCTACAATGAGCAGTTCTTC. This gives the protein CATKRNSGNSYNEQFF. The chain links TRBV19 to TRBJ2-1, with a weak D call TRBD2 (6 bases). CDR1 LNHDA and CDR2 SQIVND come from the germline V gene (reference sequence). Trimming removed 10 bases from V and 0 bases from J, with 19 bases in between. CDR3 length equals 16 residues.